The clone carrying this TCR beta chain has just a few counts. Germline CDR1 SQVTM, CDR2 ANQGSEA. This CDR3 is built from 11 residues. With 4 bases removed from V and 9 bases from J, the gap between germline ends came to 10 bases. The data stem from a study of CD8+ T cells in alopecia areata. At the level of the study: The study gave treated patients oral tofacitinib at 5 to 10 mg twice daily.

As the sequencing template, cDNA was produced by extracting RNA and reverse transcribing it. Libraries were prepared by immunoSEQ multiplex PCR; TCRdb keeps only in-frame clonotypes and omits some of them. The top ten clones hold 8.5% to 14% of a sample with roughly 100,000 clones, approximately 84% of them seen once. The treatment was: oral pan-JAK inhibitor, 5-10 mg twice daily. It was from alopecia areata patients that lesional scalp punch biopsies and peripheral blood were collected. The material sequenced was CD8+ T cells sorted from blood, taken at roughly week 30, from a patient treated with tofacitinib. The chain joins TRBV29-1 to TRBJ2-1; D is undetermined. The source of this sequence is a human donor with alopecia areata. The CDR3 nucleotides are TGCAGCGTTGCATTTTACGGTGAGCAGTTCTTC. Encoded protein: CSVAFYGEQFF.